These T cell receptor beta chains were read from a single sample in a study of blood T cells in healthy people across ages. TCRdb re-called the 5' RACE reads through MiXCR, storing one row per CDR3 protein. Of 700,000 to 800,000 distinct CDR3 sequences in the sample, roughly two fifths were seen once. Sequences were obtained from blood. The receptors shown here come from a woman aged 55-69 years in good health. The CDR3 runs from the conserved cysteine through the conserved F or W. Each record gives: clone size, V gene, J gene, D gene, CDR3 protein, CDR3 DNA. The D gene is left open where the match is weak. Not all rows give a size; the values are once, few, many and, for expanded clones, a class.

clone_size: few; v_call: TRBV20-1; j_call: TRBJ2-7; d_call: TRBD1; cdr3_aa: CSARDGQGSEHEQYF; cdr3_nt: TGCAGTGCTAGGGATGGACAGGGAAGTGAACACGAGCAGTACTTC
clone_size: -; v_call: TRBV21-1; j_call: TRBJ2-7; d_call: -; cdr3_aa: CASSKVLRRGEQYF; cdr3_nt: TGTGCCAGCAGCAAAGTCCTTCGGAGGGGCGAGCAGTACTTC
clone_size: few; v_call: TRBV7-3; j_call: TRBJ2-3; d_call: -; cdr3_aa: CASSLTSSWPTDTQYF; cdr3_nt: TGTGCCAGCAGCTTAACGTCTAGCTGGCCCACAGATACGCAGTATTTT
clone_size: -; v_call: TRBV20-1; j_call: TRBJ2-7; d_call: -; cdr3_aa: CSASAGPTYEQYF; cdr3_nt: TGCAGTGCTAGCGCCGGGCCTACCTACGAGCAGTACTTC
clone_size: -; v_call: TRBV12-3/TRBV12-4; j_call: TRBJ1-5; d_call: -; cdr3_aa: CASSLGRLGGNQPQHF; cdr3_nt: TGTGCCAGCAGTTTAGGAAGATTAGGAGGCAATCAGCCCCAGCATTTT
clone_size: -; v_call: TRBV12-3/TRBV12-4; j_call: TRBJ2-7; d_call: TRBD1; cdr3_aa: CASSPQGALSYEQYF; cdr3_nt: TGTGCCAGCAGCCCACAGGGGGCCCTCTCCTACGAGCAGTACTTC
clone_size: -; v_call: TRBV6-6; j_call: TRBJ2-6; d_call: TRBD2; cdr3_aa: CASTAGGYGANVLTF; cdr3_nt: TGTGCCAGCACGGCGGGAGGATATGGGGCCAACGTCCTGACTTTC
clone_size: -; v_call: TRBV20-1; j_call: TRBJ1-2; d_call: TRBD1; cdr3_aa: CSARESDRGSFGYTF; cdr3_nt: TGCAGTGCTAGGGAATCGGACAGGGGGAGTTTTGGCTACACCTTC
clone_size: -; v_call: TRBV20-1; j_call: TRBJ2-5; d_call: TRBD2; cdr3_aa: CSTSLTSGKETQYF; cdr3_nt: TGCAGTACTAGCTTGACTAGCGGGAAGGAGACCCAGTACTTC
clone_size: few; v_call: TRBV30; j_call: TRBJ2-1; d_call: -; cdr3_aa: CAGRGISYNEQFF; cdr3_nt: TGTGCCGGCCGTGGGATATCCTACAATGAGCAGTTCTTC
clone_size: -; v_call: TRBV3-1; j_call: TRBJ2-5; d_call: -; cdr3_aa: CASSQELDWPQETQYF; cdr3_nt: TGTGCCAGCAGCCAAGAATTAGACTGGCCCCAAGAGACCCAGTACTTC
clone_size: many; v_call: TRBV4-2; j_call: TRBJ2-5; d_call: TRBD2; cdr3_aa: CASSQGIGASGSETQYF; cdr3_nt: TGTGCCAGCAGCCAAGGGATAGGGGCTAGCGGGAGTGAGACCCAGTACTTC
clone_size: few; v_call: TRBV7-2; j_call: TRBJ2-2; d_call: TRBD2; cdr3_aa: CASSQRTSGTGGELFF; cdr3_nt: TGTGCCAGCAGCCAGCGGACTAGCGGGACGGGCGGGGAGCTGTTTTTT
clone_size: many; v_call: TRBV6-5; j_call: TRBJ2-1; d_call: TRBD2; cdr3_aa: CASRGLVGEQFF; cdr3_nt: TGTGCCAGCAGGGGACTAGTAGGTGAGCAGTTCTTC
clone_size: -; v_call: TRBV7-2; j_call: TRBJ2-2; d_call: TRBD1; cdr3_aa: CASSRRQGDLTGELFF; cdr3_nt: TGTGCCAGCAGCCGTAGACAGGGAGATCTCACCGGGGAGCTGTTTTTT
clone_size: many; v_call: TRBV2; j_call: TRBJ2-1; d_call: -; cdr3_aa: CASSERQGTYNEQFF; cdr3_nt: TGTGCCAGCAGTGAAAGGCAGGGCACCTACAATGAGCAGTTCTTC
clone_size: -; v_call: TRBV7-2; j_call: TRBJ2-5; d_call: TRBD2; cdr3_aa: CASSLFRTSGQETQYF; cdr3_nt: TGTGCCAGCAGCTTATTCCGGACTAGCGGACAAGAGACCCAGTACTTC